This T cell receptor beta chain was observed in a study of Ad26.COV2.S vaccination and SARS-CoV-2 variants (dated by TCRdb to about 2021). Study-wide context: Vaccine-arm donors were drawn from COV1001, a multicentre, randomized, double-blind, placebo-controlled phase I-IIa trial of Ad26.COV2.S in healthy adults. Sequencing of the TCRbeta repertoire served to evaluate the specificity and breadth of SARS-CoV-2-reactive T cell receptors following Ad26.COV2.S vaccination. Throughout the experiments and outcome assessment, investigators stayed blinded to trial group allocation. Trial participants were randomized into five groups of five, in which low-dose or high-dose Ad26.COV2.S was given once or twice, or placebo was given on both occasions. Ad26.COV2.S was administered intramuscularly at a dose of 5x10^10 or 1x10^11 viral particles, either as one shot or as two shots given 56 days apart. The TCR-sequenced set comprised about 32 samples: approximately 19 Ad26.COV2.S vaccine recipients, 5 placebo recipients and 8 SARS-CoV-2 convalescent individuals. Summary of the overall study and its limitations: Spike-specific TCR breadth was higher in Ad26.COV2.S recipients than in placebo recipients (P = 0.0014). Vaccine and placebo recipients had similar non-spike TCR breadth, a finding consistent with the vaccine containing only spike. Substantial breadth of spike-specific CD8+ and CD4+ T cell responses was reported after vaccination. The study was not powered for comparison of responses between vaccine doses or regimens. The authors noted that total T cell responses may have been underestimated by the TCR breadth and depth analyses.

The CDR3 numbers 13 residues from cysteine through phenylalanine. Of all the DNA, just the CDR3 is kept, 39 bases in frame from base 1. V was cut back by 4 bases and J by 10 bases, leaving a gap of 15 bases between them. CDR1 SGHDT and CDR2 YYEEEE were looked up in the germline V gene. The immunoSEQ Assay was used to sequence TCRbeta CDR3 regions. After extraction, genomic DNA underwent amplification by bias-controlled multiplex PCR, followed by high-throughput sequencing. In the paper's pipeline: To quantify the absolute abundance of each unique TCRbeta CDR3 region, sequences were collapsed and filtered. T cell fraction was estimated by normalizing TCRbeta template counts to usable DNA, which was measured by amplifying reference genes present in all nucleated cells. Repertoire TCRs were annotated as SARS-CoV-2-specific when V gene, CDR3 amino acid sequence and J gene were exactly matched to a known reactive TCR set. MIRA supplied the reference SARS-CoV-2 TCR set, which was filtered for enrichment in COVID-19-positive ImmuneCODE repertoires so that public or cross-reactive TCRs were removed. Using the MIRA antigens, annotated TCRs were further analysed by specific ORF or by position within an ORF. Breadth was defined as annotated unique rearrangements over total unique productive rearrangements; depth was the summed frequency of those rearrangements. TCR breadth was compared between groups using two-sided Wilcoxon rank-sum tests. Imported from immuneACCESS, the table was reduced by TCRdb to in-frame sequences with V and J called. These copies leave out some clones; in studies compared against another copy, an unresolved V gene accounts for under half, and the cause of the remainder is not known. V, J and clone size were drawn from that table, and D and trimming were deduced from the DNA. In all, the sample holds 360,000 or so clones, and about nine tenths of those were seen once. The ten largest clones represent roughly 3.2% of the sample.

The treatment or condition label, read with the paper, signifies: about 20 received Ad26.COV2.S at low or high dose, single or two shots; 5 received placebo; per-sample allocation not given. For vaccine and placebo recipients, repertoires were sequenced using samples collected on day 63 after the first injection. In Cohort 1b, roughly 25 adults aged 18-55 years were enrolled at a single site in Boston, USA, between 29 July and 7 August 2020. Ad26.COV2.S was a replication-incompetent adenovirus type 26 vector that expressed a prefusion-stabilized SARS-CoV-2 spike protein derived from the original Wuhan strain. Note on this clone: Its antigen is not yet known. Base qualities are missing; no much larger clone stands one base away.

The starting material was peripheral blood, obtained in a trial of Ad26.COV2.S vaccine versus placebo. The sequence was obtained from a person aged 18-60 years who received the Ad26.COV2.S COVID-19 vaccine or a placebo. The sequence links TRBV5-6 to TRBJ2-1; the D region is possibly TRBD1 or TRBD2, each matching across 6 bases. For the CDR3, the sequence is CASSGGPQAEQFF. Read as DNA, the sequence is TGTGCCAGCAGCGGGGGGCCCCAGGCAGAGCAGTTCTTC.